This TCR beta chain appears in the sequencing data of a study of response to subunit inactivated influenza vaccine. Study-level points and caveats: Each seasonal influenza vaccination, the authors suggested, recruits few new T cells.

For this clonotype: Its antigen is unknown.

The CDR3 loop spans 12 amino acids. Germline CDR1 reads KGHDR; CDR2 reads SFDVKD. Trimming took 4 bases from V and 5 from J, leaving 7 bases between them. TCRdb ran MiXCR on the RT-PCR reads and lists one entry per CDR3 protein. The sample consists of fewer than 550,000 distinct CDR3 sequences, 25% of them appearing once. The sequencing here drew on CD4+ T cells sorted from PBMCs, taken around 5 days after vaccination. The chain carries TRBV24-1 and TRBJ1-2; unclear D gene. This TCR came from a man in his forties or fifties who received an inactivated influenza vaccine. The CDR3 loop is CATSDSTYGYTF. DNA of the CDR3: TGTGCCACCAGTGACTCCACGTATGGCTACACCTTC.